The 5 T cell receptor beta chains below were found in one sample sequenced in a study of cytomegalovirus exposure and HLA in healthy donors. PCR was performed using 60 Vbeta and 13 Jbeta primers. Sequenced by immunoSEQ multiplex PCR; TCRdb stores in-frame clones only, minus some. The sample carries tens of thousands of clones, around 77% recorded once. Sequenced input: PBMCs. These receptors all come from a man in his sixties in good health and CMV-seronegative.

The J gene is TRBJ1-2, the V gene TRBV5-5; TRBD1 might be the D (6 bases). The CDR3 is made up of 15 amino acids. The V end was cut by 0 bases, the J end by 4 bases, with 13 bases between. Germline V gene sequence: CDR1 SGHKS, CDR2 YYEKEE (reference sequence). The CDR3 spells CASSLGGGLTYGYTF. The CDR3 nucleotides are TGTGCCAGCAGCTTGGGCGGGGGGCTCACCTATGGCTACACCTTC.

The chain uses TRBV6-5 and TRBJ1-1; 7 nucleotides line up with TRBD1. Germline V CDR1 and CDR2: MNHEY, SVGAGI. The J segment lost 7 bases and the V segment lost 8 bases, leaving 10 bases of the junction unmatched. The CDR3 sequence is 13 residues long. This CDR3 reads CASAGTAAHEAFF. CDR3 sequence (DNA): TGTGCCAGCGCCGGGACAGCGGCTCATGAAGCTTTCTTT.

The CDR3 region is CASSLMLWQGPYNEQFF. CDR3 sequence (DNA): TGTGCCAGCAGCTTGATGTTGTGGCAGGGGCCCTACAATGAGCAGTTCTTC. The chain joins TRBV5-8 to TRBJ2-1; D might be TRBD1 (6 bases). V lost 1 base and J 2 bases, leaving 16 bases between the germline ends. From germline, CDR1 is SGHTS and CDR2 YDEGEE. This CDR3 is built from 17 residues.

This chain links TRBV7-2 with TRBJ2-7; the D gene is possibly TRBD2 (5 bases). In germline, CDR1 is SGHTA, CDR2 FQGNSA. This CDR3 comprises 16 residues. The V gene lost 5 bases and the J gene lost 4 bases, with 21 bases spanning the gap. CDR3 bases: TGTGCCAGCAGCCTCCTCCCGCTCGGGAACCCATACGAGCAGTACTTC. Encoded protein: CASSLLPLGNPYEQYF.

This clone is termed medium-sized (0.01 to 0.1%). DNA of the CDR3: TGTGCCAGCAGCTTCGGTAATGAGCAGTTCTTC. Translated: CASSFGNEQFF. V usage is TRBV11-2 and J usage is TRBJ2-1; D gene ambiguous. Between the trimmed V and J ends, which lost 3 bases and 7 bases, there was a span of 4 bases. Germline values: CDR1 SGHAT, CDR2 FQNNGV. The CDR3 extends over 11 amino acids.